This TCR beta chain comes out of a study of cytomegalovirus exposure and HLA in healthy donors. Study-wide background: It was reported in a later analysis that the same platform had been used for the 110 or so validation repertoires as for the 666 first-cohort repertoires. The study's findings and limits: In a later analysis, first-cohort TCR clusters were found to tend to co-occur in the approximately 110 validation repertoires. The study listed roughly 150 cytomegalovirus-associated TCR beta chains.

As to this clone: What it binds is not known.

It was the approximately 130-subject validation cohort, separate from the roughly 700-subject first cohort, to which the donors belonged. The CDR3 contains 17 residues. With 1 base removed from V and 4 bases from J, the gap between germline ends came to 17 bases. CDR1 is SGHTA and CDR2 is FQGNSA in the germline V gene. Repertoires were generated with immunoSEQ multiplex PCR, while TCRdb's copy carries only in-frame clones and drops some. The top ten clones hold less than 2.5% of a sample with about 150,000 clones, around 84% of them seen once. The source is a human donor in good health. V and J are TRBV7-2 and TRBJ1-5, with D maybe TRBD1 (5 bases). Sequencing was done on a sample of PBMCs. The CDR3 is CASSLDGRRGGNQPQHF. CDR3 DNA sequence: TGTGCCAGCAGCTTAGATGGTAGGCGCGGGGGGAATCAGCCCCAGCATTTT.